This TCR beta chain was observed in a study of OX40 agonist ivuxolimab in advanced cancers. Assay used: immunoSEQ multiplex PCR; TCRdb lists only in-frame clones, some missing. Among tens of thousands of clones, approximately 86% were seen once, and the ten largest hold approximately 0.99%. This CDR3 is built from 12 residues. Germline V gives CDR1 SGHRS, CDR2 YFSETQ. V was cut by 4 bases and J by 6 bases, with 10 bases left in between. The clonotype originates from an adult with an advanced solid tumor such as melanoma, head and neck, liver or kidney cancer. Sequenced here: CD4+ or CD8+ T cells sorted from blood, sampled in a trial of the OX40 agonist ivuxolimab. The V gene is TRBV5-1, the J gene TRBJ1-1; D unclear. Written as DNA, the CDR3 is TGCGCCAGCAGCGTCGACAAGTCTGAAGCTTTCTTT. It specifies CASSVDKSEAFF.